This TCR beta chain was captured by sequencing in a study of blood T cells in healthy people across ages. Study-wide results and caveats: Researchers report that TCR beta diversity correlated strongly with naive T cell percentage. Higher diversity and more naive CD4+ cells were features of long-lived donors, compared to aged donors. The study could not conclusively compare naive and antigen-experienced cells, given its unsorted PBMCs.

Germline V gives CDR1 MNHEY, CDR2 SVGEGT. V was pared by 4 bases and J by 3 bases, with 14 bases of the junction left unmatched. The CDR3 runs 19 residues. Note on this clonotype: Its antigen remains unknown.

For the second PCR, which ran for roughly 6 to 12 cycles, a sample-barcoded 5' primer and a J-beta primer mix were used. From the 5' RACE reads, TCRdb called clonotypes with MiXCR, one entry per CDR3 protein. Found here are roughly 1,700,000 distinct CDR3 sequences, roughly 27% of them singletons; the top ten hold 7% to 9%. The clonotype originates from a woman aged 25 to 39 in good health. The chain couples TRBV6-2 or TRBV6-3 to TRBJ2-2; 10 bases map to TRBD1. Sequencing was performed on blood. Here the CDR3 DNA reads TGTGCCAGCAGTTGGGACAGGGGCCCCGACATCCGTTACACCGGGGAGCTGTTTTTT. Translation: CASSWDRGPDIRYTGELFF.